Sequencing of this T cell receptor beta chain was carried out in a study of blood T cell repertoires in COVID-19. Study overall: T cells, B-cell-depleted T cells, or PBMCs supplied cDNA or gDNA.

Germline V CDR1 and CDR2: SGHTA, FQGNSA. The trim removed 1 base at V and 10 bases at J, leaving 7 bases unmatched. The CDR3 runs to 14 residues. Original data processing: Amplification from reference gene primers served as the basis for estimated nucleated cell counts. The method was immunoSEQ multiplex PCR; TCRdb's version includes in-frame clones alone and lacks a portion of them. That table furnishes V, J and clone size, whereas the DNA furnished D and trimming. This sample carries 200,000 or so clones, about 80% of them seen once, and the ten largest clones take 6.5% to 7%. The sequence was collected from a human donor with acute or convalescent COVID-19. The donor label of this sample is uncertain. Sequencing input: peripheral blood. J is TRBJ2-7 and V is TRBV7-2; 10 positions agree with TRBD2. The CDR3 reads CASSLGTSGTPQYF. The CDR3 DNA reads TGTGCCAGCAGCTTAGGGACTAGCGGCACGCCACAGTACTTC. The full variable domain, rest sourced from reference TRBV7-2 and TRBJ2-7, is GAGVSQSPSNKVTEKGKDVELRCDPISGHTALYWYRQSLGQGLEFLIYFQGNSAPDKSGLPSDRFSAERTGGSVSTLTIQRTQQEDSAVYLCASSLGTSGTPQYFGPGTRLTVT.